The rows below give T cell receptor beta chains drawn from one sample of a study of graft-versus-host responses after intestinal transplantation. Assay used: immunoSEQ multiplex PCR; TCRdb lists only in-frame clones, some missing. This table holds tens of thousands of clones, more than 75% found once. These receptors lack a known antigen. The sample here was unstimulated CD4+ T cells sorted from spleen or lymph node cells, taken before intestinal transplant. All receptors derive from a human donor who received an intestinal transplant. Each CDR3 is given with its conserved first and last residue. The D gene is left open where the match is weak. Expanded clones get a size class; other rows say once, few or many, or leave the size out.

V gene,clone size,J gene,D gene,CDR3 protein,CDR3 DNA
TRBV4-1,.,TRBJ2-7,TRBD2,CASSREGWNEQYF,TGCGCCAGCAGTCGGGAGGGTTGGAACGAGCAGTACTTC
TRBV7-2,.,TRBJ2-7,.,CASRTLSGPYEQYF,TGTGCCAGCAGAACCCTTAGCGGACCCTACGAGCAGTACTTC
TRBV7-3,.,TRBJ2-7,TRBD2,CASSLGLAGGPGQYF,TGTGCCAGCAGCTTAGGGCTAGCGGGAGGGCCGGGGCAGTACTTC
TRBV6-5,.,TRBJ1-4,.,CASSVTGLPNEKLFF,TGTGCCAGCAGTGTTACAGGGTTACCTAATGAAAAACTGTTTTTT
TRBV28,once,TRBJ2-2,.,CASRGGRWAGELFF,TGTGCCAGCAGAGGAGGGAGATGGGCCGGGGAGCTGTTTTTT
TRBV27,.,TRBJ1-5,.,CASSLSADQPQHF,TGTGCCAGCAGTTTATCAGCGGATCAGCCCCAGCATTTT
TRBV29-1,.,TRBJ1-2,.,CSVAGTGDPYGYTF,TGCAGCGTGGCAGGGACGGGGGATCCCTATGGCTACACCTTC
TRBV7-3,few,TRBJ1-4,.,CASSYGVNEKLFF,TGTGCCAGCAGCTACGGGGTTAATGAAAAACTGTTTTTT
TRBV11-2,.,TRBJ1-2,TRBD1,CASSLLLWTGGLNYGYTF,TGTGCCAGCAGCTTACTACTTTGGACAGGGGGGTTGAACTATGGCTACACCTTC
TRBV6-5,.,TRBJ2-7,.,CASSPSGRAAYEQYF,TGTGCCAGCAGTCCTTCGGGCAGGGCGGCCTACGAGCAGTACTTC